The rows below give T cell receptor beta chains drawn from one sample of a study of T cell changes during pregnancy in multiple sclerosis. Clones were sequenced by immunoSEQ multiplex PCR, and TCRdb holds only the in-frame ones, with some missing. Here the sample spans 40,000 to 55,000 clones, 75% to 90% being singletons. Sequenced material: peripheral blood, taken in the second trimester of pregnancy. The receptor set was obtained from a female donor in good health, enrolled as a control in a pregnancy study. Each CDR3 is given with its conserved first and last residue. The order of the fields is clone size, V gene, J gene, D gene, CDR3 protein, CDR3 DNA. D genes are given only for firm matches. Rows give clone size only sometimes, using once, few, many, or a class for an expanded clone.

size: -
V: TRBV2
J: TRBJ2-7
D: TRBD1
CDR3: CASRETGQAYEQYF
DNA: TGTGCCAGCAGAGAGACGGGACAGGCCTACGAGCAGTACTTC

size: -
V: TRBV5-8
J: TRBJ2-4
D: -
CDR3: CASSLRQHTLAKNIQYF
DNA: TGTGCCAGCAGCTTGCGACAGCATACACTAGCCAAAAACATTCAGTACTTC

size: -
V: TRBV5-1
J: TRBJ1-1
D: -
CDR3: CASSEPGVTEAFF
DNA: TGCGCCAGCAGCGAGCCAGGGGTCACTGAAGCTTTCTTT

size: -
V: TRBV30
J: TRBJ2-2
D: TRBD1
CDR3: CAWSPIGQGFGGELFF
DNA: TGTGCCTGGAGTCCAATCGGACAGGGGTTTGGCGGGGAGCTGTTTTTT

size: -
V: TRBV29-1
J: TRBJ2-7
D: TRBD2
CDR3: CSVAGLAGYEQYF
DNA: TGCAGCGTTGCGGGACTAGCAGGCTACGAGCAGTACTTC

size: once
V: TRBV6-5
J: TRBJ2-7
D: TRBD1
CDR3: CASSYIDRAGEQYF
DNA: TGTGCCAGCAGTTACATCGACAGGGCTGGCGAGCAGTACTTC

size: -
V: TRBV29-1
J: TRBJ1-1
D: -
CDR3: CSAGPWGPDTEAFF
DNA: TGCAGCGCTGGGCCGTGGGGGCCGGACACTGAAGCTTTCTTT

size: -
V: TRBV27
J: TRBJ1-5
D: -
CDR3: CASSLGQNSNQPQHF
DNA: TGTGCCAGCAGTTTGGGGCAAAATAGCAATCAGCCCCAGCATTTT

size: -
V: TRBV7-8
J: TRBJ1-5
D: -
CDR3: CASSLEVSNQPQHF
DNA: TGTGCCAGCAGCTTGGAGGTTAGCAATCAGCCCCAGCATTTT

size: -
V: TRBV5-1
J: TRBJ1-6
D: -
CDR3: CASSLEQENSPLHF
DNA: TGCGCCAGCAGCTTGGAACAAGAAAATTCACCCCTCCACTTT

size: -
V: TRBV5-4
J: TRBJ1-1
D: -
CDR3: CASSLGGRGTEAFF
DNA: TGTGCCAGCAGCTTGGGAGGGCGCGGCACTGAAGCTTTCTTT

size: -
V: TRBV9
J: TRBJ1-2
D: -
CDR3: CASSVPQGSPNYGYTF
DNA: TGTGCCAGCAGCGTACCCCAGGGCAGCCCGAACTATGGCTACACCTTC

size: -
V: TRBV2
J: TRBJ1-5
D: -
CDR3: CASSEIEGVRLPYSNQPQHF
DNA: TGTGCCAGCAGTGAAATTGAGGGGGTCCGATTGCCATATAGCAATCAGCCCCAGCATTTT

size: -
V: TRBV30
J: TRBJ1-2
D: TRBD1
CDR3: CAGPGQGRRYGYTF
DNA: TGTGCCGGACCGGGACAGGGTAGACGCTATGGCTACACCTTC

size: -
V: TRBV18
J: TRBJ2-7
D: TRBD1
CDR3: CASSPPTGTGGTHEQYF
DNA: TGTGCCAGCTCACCACCGACCGGGACAGGGGGCACCCACGAGCAGTACTTC

size: -
V: TRBV4-1
J: TRBJ1-3
D: -
CDR3: CASSQVIRGSGNTIYF
DNA: TGCGCCAGCAGCCAAGTAATCAGGGGCTCTGGAAACACCATATATTTT

size: -
V: TRBV5-1
J: TRBJ2-7
D: -
CDR3: CASSSRASVTYTYEQYF
DNA: TGCGCCAGCAGCTCCAGGGCTAGCGTCACATACACCTACGAGCAGTACTTC

size: -
V: TRBV7-2
J: TRBJ2-2
D: TRBD1
CDR3: CASSQRRRTGNTGELFF
DNA: TGTGCCAGCAGCCAGCGGAGAAGGACAGGGAACACCGGGGAGCTGTTTTTT

size: -
V: TRBV19
J: TRBJ1-5
D: TRBD1
CDR3: CASSSGTGASGQPQHF
DNA: TGTGCCAGTAGTTCCGGGACAGGAGCTTCCGGACAGCCCCAGCATTTT

size: -
V: TRBV4-2
J: TRBJ2-1
D: TRBD2
CDR3: CASSQEASGGNEQFF
DNA: TGTGCCAGCAGCCAAGAGGCTAGCGGGGGTAATGAGCAGTTCTTC

size: -
V: TRBV5-5
J: TRBJ1-1
D: TRBD1
CDR3: CASTLTGNQEHTEAFF
DNA: TGTGCCAGCACCTTGACAGGGAATCAGGAACACACTGAAGCTTTCTTT

size: -
V: TRBV6-1
J: TRBJ2-3
D: -
CDR3: CASSGVSIADTQYF
DNA: TGTGCCAGCAGTGGAGTATCAATAGCGGATACGCAGTATTTT

size: -
V: TRBV27
J: TRBJ1-1
D: TRBD1
CDR3: CASSLNKKGAPEAFF
DNA: TGTGCCAGCAGCCTAAATAAGAAGGGGGCCCCTGAAGCTTTCTTT

size: -
V: TRBV4-1
J: TRBJ1-2
D: TRBD1
CDR3: CASSLQGQAADGYTF
DNA: TGCGCCAGCAGCCTACAGGGACAGGCGGCAGATGGCTACACCTTC

size: -
V: TRBV10-3
J: TRBJ2-3
D: TRBD2
CDR3: CAIKWTSGTDTQYF
DNA: TGTGCCATCAAATGGACTAGCGGCACAGATACGCAGTATTTT

size: -
V: TRBV12-5
J: TRBJ1-2
D: -
CDR3: CASGLVRGYGYTF
DNA: TGTGCTAGTGGTTTGGTCCGAGGGTATGGCTACACCTTC

size: -
V: TRBV29-1
J: TRBJ2-5
D: -
CDR3: CSAERETQYF
DNA: TGCAGCGCCGAGAGGGAGACCCAGTACTTC

size: once
V: TRBV5-4
J: TRBJ2-7
D: -
CDR3: CASSLAKGTWEQYF
DNA: TGTGCCAGCAGCTTGGCGAAGGGGACTTGGGAGCAGTACTTC

size: -
V: TRBV27
J: TRBJ2-7
D: -
CDR3: CATRQTSGGQYF
DNA: TGTGCCACACGACAGACTTCCGGGGGGCAGTACTTC

size: -
V: TRBV6-5
J: TRBJ2-7
D: TRBD2
CDR3: CASSTAGGRVEQYF
DNA: TGTGCCAGCAGCACAGCGGGGGGGCGAGTCGAGCAGTACTTC

size: -
V: TRBV5-4
J: TRBJ2-3
D: TRBD2
CDR3: CASSLVAGYTDTQYF
DNA: TGTGCCAGCAGCTTGGTAGCGGGCTACACAGATACGCAGTATTTT

size: few
V: TRBV10-3
J: TRBJ2-2
D: TRBD1
CDR3: CATVASGGRDGELFF
DNA: TGTGCCACCGTGGCATCAGGGGGCAGGGACGGGGAGCTGTTTTTT

size: -
V: TRBV27
J: TRBJ1-2
D: -
CDR3: CASSVRVGARGYTF
DNA: TGTGCCAGCAGTGTCAGGGTGGGGGCTCGAGGCTACACCTTC

size: -
V: TRBV19
J: TRBJ1-1
D: TRBD1
CDR3: CASGQGIDTEAFF
DNA: TGTGCCAGTGGACAGGGGATTGACACTGAAGCTTTCTTT

size: many
V: TRBV19
J: TRBJ1-4
D: -
CDR3: CASSIPPTNEKLFF
DNA: TGTGCCAGTAGTATCCCTCCAACTAATGAAAAACTGTTTTTT

size: few
V: TRBV25-1
J: TRBJ1-1
D: TRBD1
CDR3: CASSAYYRGSTEAFF
DNA: TGTGCCAGCAGTGCCTATTACAGGGGTAGCACTGAAGCTTTCTTT

size: -
V: TRBV30
J: TRBJ2-7
D: TRBD2
CDR3: CAGLAGVPYEQYF
DNA: TGTGCCGGACTAGCGGGAGTCCCCTACGAGCAGTACTTC

size: -
V: TRBV10-3
J: TRBJ2-4
D: TRBD2
CDR3: CAISEVAGGEKNIQYF
DNA: TGTGCCATCAGTGAGGTAGCGGGGGGTGAGAAAAACATTCAGTACTTC

size: -
V: TRBV9
J: TRBJ1-2
D: -
CDR3: CASRLGSYGYTF
DNA: TGTGCCAGCAGGTTAGGGAGCTATGGCTACACCTTC

size: once
V: TRBV7-2
J: TRBJ2-5
D: TRBD2
CDR3: CASSLREAGDQGTQYF
DNA: TGTGCCAGCAGCTTACGGGAAGCGGGGGATCAAGGGACCCAGTACTTC

size: -
V: TRBV11-2
J: TRBJ2-7
D: TRBD2
CDR3: CASSFFGTSGGAGEQYF
DNA: TGTGCCAGCAGCTTTTTTGGGACTAGCGGGGGGGCGGGCGAGCAGTACTTC

size: -
V: TRBV5-5
J: TRBJ2-3
D: TRBD2
CDR3: CASSLVPGGFTDTQYF
DNA: TGTGCCAGCAGCTTGGTCCCGGGGGGATTCACAGATACGCAGTATTTT

size: -
V: TRBV6-5
J: TRBJ1-1
D: -
CDR3: CASSPQRVAEAFF
DNA: TGTGCCAGCAGTCCTCAGCGCGTAGCTGAAGCTTTCTTT

size: -
V: TRBV10-3
J: TRBJ2-1
D: -
CDR3: CAISEGYGGYNEQFF
DNA: TGTGCCATCAGTGAGGGATATGGGGGGTACAATGAGCAGTTCTTC

size: -
V: TRBV29-1
J: TRBJ2-1
D: TRBD2
CDR3: CSVEFGGTMTNEQFF
DNA: TGCAGCGTTGAGTTCGGGGGGACTATGACCAATGAGCAGTTCTTC

size: -
V: TRBV5-1
J: TRBJ1-1
D: -
CDR3: CASRLGGGTEAFF
DNA: TGCGCCAGCAGACTGGGGGGTGGGACTGAAGCTTTCTTT

size: -
V: TRBV5-1
J: TRBJ2-5
D: TRBD1
CDR3: CASSLGQGASLGTQYF
DNA: TGCGCCAGCAGCTTGGGGCAGGGGGCTTCTTTGGGGACCCAGTACTTC

size: -
V: TRBV19
J: TRBJ2-5
D: TRBD2
CDR3: CASSMGAAGGRPQETQYF
DNA: TGTGCCAGTAGTATGGGGGCCGCGGGGGGTCGACCTCAAGAGACCCAGTACTTC

size: few
V: TRBV7-9
J: TRBJ2-5
D: TRBD1
CDR3: CASSRGQGVETQYF
DNA: TGTGCCAGCAGTCGAGGACAGGGGGTTGAGACCCAGTACTTC

size: once
V: TRBV30
J: TRBJ1-2
D: -
CDR3: CAWTTGWGYTF
DNA: TGTGCCTGGACTACAGGTTGGGGCTACACCTTC

size: -
V: TRBV29-1
J: TRBJ1-4
D: -
CDR3: CSVILNEKLFF
DNA: TGCAGCGTTATTTTAAATGAAAAACTGTTTTTT

size: -
V: TRBV27
J: TRBJ2-7
D: -
CDR3: CASSTRGGGGYEQYF
DNA: TGTGCCAGCAGTACCCGTGGGGGGGGCGGGTACGAGCAGTACTTC

size: few
V: TRBV7-9
J: TRBJ2-5
D: TRBD1
CDR3: CASSWRQGAGETQYF
DNA: TGTGCCAGCAGCTGGCGGCAGGGGGCAGGGGAGACCCAGTACTTC

size: few
V: TRBV6-5
J: TRBJ1-2
D: TRBD1
CDR3: CASRQGHGYTF
DNA: TGTGCCAGCAGACAGGGGCATGGCTACACCTTC

size: -
V: TRBV30
J: TRBJ1-3
D: -
CDR3: CACRSNRGANTIYF
DNA: TGTGCCTGCCGATCCAATCGCGGAGCAAACACCATATATTTT

size: few
V: TRBV10-3
J: TRBJ1-1
D: -
CDR3: CATTGPNTEAFF
DNA: TGTGCCACCACTGGGCCGAACACTGAAGCTTTCTTT

size: -
V: TRBV28
J: TRBJ2-7
D: -
CDR3: CASSFGVRESMYF
DNA: TGTGCCAGCAGTTTCGGCGTACGGGAGTCAATGTACTTC

size: -
V: TRBV6-4
J: TRBJ1-6
D: TRBD1
CDR3: CASSVTGDNSPLHF
DNA: TGTGCCAGCAGTGTCACAGGGGACAATTCACCCCTCCACTTT